This T cell receptor beta chain was observed in a study of shared clonotypes between healthy human individuals. Study observations and caveats: Around 5% was the fraction of naive CD4 clonotypes found shared across a few donors.

Profiled with immunoSEQ multiplex PCR; TCRdb holds only in-frame clones, not every one. The repertoire holds roughly 650,000 clones, with approximately 97% as singletons. The CDR3 consists of 13 residues. Trimming took 0 bases from V and 3 from J, leaving 6 bases between them. From germline, CDR1 is LNHDA and CDR2 SQIVND (reference sequence). In the case of this clone: Its antigen is unknown.

Sequenced sample: naive CD4+ T cells sorted from blood. As to subset: CD45RA+ positively selected. The clonotype comes from a woman aged 25 to 39 in good health. The chain links TRBV19 to TRBJ2-7; D is ambiguous. CDR3 in amino acids: CASSIDDHYEQYF. The DNA of the CDR3 is TGTGCCAGTAGTATAGATGACCACTACGAGCAGTACTTC. Variable domain in full (rest from reference TRBV19 and TRBJ2-7): DGGITQSPKYLFRKEGQNVTLSCEQNLNHDAMYWYRQDPGQGLRLIYYSQIVNDFQKGDIAEGYSVSREKKESFPLTVTSAQKNPTAFYLCASSIDDHYEQYFGPGTRLTVT.